These 3 T cell receptor beta chains were sequenced from one sample in a study of blood T cell repertoires in COVID-19. Sequenced by immunoSEQ multiplex PCR; TCRdb stores in-frame clones only, minus some. The sample lists around 250,000 clones; over 80% were seen once. Sequencing was done on a sample of PBMCs or T cells enriched from blood (not recorded which). The receptors were gathered from a human donor in a cohort exposed to, infected with or recovered from COVID-19 (not recorded which). The donor label of this sample is uncertain.

The chain has TRBV19 and TRBJ1-5; D uncertain. V lost 1 base and J 7 bases, leaving 14 bases between the germline ends. This CDR3 spans 15 amino acids. Germline V gives CDR1 LNHDA, CDR2 SQIVND (reference sequence). The chain's CDR3 is CASSIGSGVLQPQHF. The DNA of the CDR3 is TGTGCCAGTAGTATAGGGTCCGGGGTCTTGCAGCCCCAGCATTTT.

The DNA of the CDR3 is TGTGCCAGCAGCTTAGAGGCGCGGGACTACCCCAATGAGCAGTTCTTC. It encodes CASSLEARDYPNEQFF. The rearrangement uses TRBV7-2 and TRBJ2-1; 7 nucleotides line up with TRBD2. CDR1 and CDR2 (germline): SGHTA, FQGNSA. The V segment lost 1 base and the J segment 6 bases; nucleotides outside the gene matches: 9. The CDR3 is 16 amino acids.

The chain recombines TRBV4-1 with TRBJ1-5; D not resolved. The V gene lost 0 bases and the J gene lost 4 bases, with 7 bases spanning the gap. CDR3 length equals 14 residues. Germline assignment: CDR1 MGHRA and CDR2 YSYEKL. CDR3 coding DNA: TGCGCCAGCAGCCAAGATGAGAGGAATCAGCCCCAGCATTTT. This translates into CASSQDERNQPQHF.